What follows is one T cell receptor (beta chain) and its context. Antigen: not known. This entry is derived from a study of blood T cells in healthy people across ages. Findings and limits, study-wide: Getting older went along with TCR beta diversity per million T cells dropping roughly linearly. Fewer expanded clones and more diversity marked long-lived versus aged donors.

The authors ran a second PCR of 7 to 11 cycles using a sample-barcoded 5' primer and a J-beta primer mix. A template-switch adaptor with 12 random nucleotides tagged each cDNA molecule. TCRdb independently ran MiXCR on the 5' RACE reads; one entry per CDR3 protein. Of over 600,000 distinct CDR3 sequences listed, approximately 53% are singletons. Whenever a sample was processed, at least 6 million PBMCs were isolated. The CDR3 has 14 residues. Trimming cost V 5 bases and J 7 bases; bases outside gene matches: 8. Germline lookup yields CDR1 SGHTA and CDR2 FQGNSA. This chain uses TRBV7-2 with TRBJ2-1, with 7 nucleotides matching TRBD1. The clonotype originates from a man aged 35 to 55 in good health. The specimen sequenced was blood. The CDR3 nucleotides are TGTGCCAGCAGCCCTATGAGGACAGGAAATGAGCAGTTCTTC. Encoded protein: CASSPMRTGNEQFF.